This T cell receptor beta chain emerged from a study of T cells in Graves' hyperthyroidism and ophthalmopathy. This clonotype showed up many times. Lactation, pregnancy, other autoimmune disease or uncontrolled infection led to exclusion of patients. The study based diagnoses on clinical symptoms, serum thyroxine and TRAb, thyroid ultrasound and orbital computed tomography. The CDR3 regions of TCR beta were amplified from RNA transcripts. First-round RT-PCR of the TCR CDR3 relied on the HTBI primer set. TCRdb recomputed calls from the multiplex PCR reads with MiXCR, one row per CDR3 protein. The sample contains nearly 750,000 distinct CDR3 sequences, about 35% of which appear only once. The sequencing input was blood. The sequence came from a woman aged 35 to 49 with Graves' hyperthyroidism.

CDR3 sequence reads: CASSALAGATEQYF. CDR3 DNA: TGTGCCAGCAGCGCACTAGCGGGGGCCACCGAGCAGTACTTC. The rearrangement uses TRBV7-2 and TRBJ2-7, with 11 bases fitting TRBD2. Germline V gene sequence: CDR1 SGHTA, CDR2 FQGNSA. Unmatched junction bases numbered 6, after V lost 5 bases and J lost 6 bases. This CDR3 comprises 14 residues.